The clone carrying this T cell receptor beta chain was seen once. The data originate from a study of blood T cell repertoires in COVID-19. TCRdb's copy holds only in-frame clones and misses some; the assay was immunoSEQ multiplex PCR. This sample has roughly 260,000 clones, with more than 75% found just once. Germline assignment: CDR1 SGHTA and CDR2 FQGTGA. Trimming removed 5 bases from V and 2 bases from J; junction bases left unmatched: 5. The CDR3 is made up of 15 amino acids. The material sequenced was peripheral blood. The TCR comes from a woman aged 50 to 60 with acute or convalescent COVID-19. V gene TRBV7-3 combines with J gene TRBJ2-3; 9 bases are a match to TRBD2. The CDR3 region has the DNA TGTGCCAGCAGCCGAATAGCGGGGGCCACAGATACGCAGTATTTT. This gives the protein CASSRIAGATDTQYF.